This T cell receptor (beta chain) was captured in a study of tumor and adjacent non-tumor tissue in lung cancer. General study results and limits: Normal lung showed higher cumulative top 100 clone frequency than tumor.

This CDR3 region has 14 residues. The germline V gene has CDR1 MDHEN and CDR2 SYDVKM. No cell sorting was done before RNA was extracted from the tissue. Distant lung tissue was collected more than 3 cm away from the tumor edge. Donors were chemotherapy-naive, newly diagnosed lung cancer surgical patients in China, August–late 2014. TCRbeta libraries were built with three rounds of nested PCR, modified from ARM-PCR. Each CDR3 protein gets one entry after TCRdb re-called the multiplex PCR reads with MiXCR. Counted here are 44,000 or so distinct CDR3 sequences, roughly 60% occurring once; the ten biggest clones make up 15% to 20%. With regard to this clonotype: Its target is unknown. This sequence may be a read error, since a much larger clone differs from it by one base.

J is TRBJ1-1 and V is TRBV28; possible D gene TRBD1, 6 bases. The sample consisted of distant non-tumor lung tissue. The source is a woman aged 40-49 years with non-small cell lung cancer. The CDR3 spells CTSRQGFLNTEAFF. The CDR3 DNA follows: TGTACCAGCAGGCAGGGGTTCCTAAACACTGAAGCTTTCTTT.